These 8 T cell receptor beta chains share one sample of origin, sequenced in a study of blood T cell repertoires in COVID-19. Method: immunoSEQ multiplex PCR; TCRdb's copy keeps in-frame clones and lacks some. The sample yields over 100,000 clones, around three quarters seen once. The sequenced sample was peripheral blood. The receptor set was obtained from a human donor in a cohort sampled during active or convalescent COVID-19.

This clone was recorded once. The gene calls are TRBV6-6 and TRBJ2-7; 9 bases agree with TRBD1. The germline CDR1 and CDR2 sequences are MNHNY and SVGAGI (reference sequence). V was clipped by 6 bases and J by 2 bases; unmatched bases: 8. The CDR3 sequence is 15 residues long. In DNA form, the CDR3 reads TGTGCCAGCAGACCCGATACAGGGGGCCCCTACGAGCAGTACTTC. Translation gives CASRPDTGGPYEQYF.

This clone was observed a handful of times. The CDR3 DNA sequence: TGTGCCAGTAAACCAGCCTCCTCCCGGGCCGGGGAGCTGTTTTTT. Its protein product is CASKPASSRAGELFF. The chain couples TRBV25-1 to TRBJ2-2; D call uncertain. The CDR3 consists of 15 residues. Germline lookup yields CDR1 MGHDK and CDR2 SYGVNS. The V gene lost 9 bases and the J gene lost 6 bases, with 20 bases spanning the gap.

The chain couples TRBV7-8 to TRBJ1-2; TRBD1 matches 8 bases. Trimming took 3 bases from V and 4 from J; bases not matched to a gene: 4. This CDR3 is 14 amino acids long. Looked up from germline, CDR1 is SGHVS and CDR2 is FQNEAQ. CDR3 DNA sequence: TGTGCCAGCAGCTTCGACAGGGGTCTCTATGGCTACACCTTC. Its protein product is CASSFDRGLYGYTF.

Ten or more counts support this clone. The CDR3 is CASLLGGANEQFF. The CDR3 bases are TGCGCCAGCCTACTAGGGGGGGCCAATGAGCAGTTCTTC. V usage is TRBV10-2 and J usage is TRBJ2-1; weak D call: TRBD2 (7 bases). Trimming pared 8 bases from V and 6 bases from J, leaving 14 bases between. Looked up from germline, CDR1 is WSHSY and CDR2 is SAAADI. CDR3 length: 13 amino acids.

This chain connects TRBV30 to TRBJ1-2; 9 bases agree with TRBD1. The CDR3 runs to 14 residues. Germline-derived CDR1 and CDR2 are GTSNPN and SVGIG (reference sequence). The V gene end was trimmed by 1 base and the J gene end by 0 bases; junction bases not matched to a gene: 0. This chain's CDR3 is CAWSGQGANYGYTF. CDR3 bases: TGTGCCTGGAGTGGACAGGGGGCTAACTATGGCTACACCTTC.

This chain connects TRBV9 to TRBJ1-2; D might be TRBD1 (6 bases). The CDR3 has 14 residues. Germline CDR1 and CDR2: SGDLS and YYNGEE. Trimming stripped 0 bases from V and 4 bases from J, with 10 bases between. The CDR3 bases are TGTGCCAGCAGCGTAGTTGGGGGCGCCTATGGCTACACCTTC. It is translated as CASSVVGGAYGYTF.

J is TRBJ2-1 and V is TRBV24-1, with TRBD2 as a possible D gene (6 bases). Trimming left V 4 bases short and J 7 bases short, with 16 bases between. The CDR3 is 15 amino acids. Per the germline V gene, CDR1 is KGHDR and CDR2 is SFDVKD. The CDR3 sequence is CATSDPTTSFNEQFF. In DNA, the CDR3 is TGTGCCACCAGTGACCCGACGACTAGTTTTAATGAGCAGTTCTTC.

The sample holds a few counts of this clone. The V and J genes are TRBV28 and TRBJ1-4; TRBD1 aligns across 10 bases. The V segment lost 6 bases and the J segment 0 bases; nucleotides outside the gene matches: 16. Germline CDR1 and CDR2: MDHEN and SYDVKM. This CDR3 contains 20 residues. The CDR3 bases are TGTGCCAGCAGCCCAGCCGCCGGGACAGGGGACGGGGCAACTAATGAAAAACTGTTTTTT. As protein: CASSPAAGTGDGATNEKLFF.